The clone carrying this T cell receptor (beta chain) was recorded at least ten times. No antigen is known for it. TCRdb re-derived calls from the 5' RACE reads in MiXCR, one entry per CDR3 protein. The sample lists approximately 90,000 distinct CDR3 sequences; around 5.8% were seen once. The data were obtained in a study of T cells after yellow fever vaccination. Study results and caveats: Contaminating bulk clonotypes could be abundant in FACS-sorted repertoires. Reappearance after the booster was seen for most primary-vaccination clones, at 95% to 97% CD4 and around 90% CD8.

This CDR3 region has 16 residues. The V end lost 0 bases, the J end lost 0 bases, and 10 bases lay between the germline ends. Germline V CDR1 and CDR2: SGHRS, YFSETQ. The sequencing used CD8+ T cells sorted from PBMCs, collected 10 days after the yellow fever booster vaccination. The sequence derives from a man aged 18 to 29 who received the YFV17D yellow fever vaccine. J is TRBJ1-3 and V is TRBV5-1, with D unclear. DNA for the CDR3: TGCGCCAGCAGCTTGGGGGCTGACTTCTCTGGAAACACCATATATTTT. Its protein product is CASSLGADFSGNTIYF. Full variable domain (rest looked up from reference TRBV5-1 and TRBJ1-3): KAGVTQTPRYLIKTRGQQVTLSCSPISGHRSVSWYQQTPGQGLQFLFEYFSETQRNKGNFPGRFSGRQFSNSRSEMNVSTLELGDSALYLCASSLGADFSGNTIYFGEGSWLTVV.